The entry below gives a single T cell receptor (beta chain) sequence along with its context. This clonotype was recorded a few times. The antigen it recognizes is unknown. A junction boundary mismatches the germline segment, possibly from a read error. The sample originates from a study of T cells after yellow fever vaccination (dated by TCRdb to about 2019). Regarding the research as a whole: Libraries from fractions with low cell numbers were prepared with the SMART-Seq v4 Ultra Low Input RNA kit. To track T-cell clones before and after primary and booster YFV17D yellow fever vaccination, bulk TCR alpha and beta repertoires were sequenced longitudinally. Two healthy male donors, one aged 18 to 30 and one aged 30 to 39 years, were included in the cohort. Bulk PBMC replicates and cell subsets were isolated from blood drawn at multiple timepoints before and after both primary and secondary immunization. Here is what the overall study found, with its caveats: A small share of clonotypes occurred in both CD4 and CD8 compartments, likely arising from convergent recombination. Computational filtering was needed because FACS-sorted repertoires could contain abundant contaminating clonotypes from the bulk population. Most clones expanded after primary vaccination were re-detected after the booster (almost 98% of CD4 and around 88% of CD8), suggesting broad memory maintenance. The secondary T-cell response was weaker than the primary response but faster, peaking on day 5 instead of day 15. Because the study included only a couple of donors, the extent to which the findings can be generalized is limited.

In the paper's terms, the treatment or condition label means: live attenuated yellow fever vaccine strain. Two biological replicates of bulk PBMCs were collected at each blood-draw timepoint. PBMCs were isolated from peripheral blood using a standard Ficoll-Paque protocol. TriZol was used to extract RNA from bulk PBMCs, CD4 and CD8 fractions, and dextramer-positive and dextramer-negative fractions. From its cysteine to its phenylalanine, the CDR3 spans 13 amino acids. Only the CDR3 part of the read is kept: 39 bases, read in frame from the first base. Reading the germline V gene gives CDR1 MNHNS and CDR2 SASEGT. TCR cDNA was synthesized by 5'RACE template switching, through which a universal primer site and unique molecular identifiers were introduced. cDNA synthesis was primed from both the TCR alpha and TCR beta constant segments. Library amplification involved two PCR steps, and the second step added sample barcodes and sequencing adapters. Sequencing of libraries was performed on Illumina HiSeq 2500 (2x100 bp) or NovaSeq (2x150 bp). Concerning the study's data processing: MIGEC was used to demultiplex reads and collapse the reads into UMI consensus sequences, and MiXCR was used for V(D)J alignment. Vaccine-responding clonotypes were identified with edgeR using replicate PBMC samples, with FDR below 0.01 and a log2 fold change above 5 up to day 15 being required. CD4 or CD8 identity was assigned to each bulk clonotype according to whether the clonotype was present at higher abundance in the sequenced CD4 repertoire or the sequenced CD8 repertoire. The public reads were reanalyzed by TCRdb: fastp trimming at Q25, MiXCR alignment, in-frame beta chains only. Entries are consolidated by CDR3 protein sequence, retaining the most common genes and DNA. These V and J calls rely on TCRdb rather than the paper's analysis. The sample records approximately 550,000 distinct CDR3 sequences, under 25% of which are singletons. The top ten clonotypes cover 14% of the sample.

This sequence uses TRBV6-1 and TRBJ2-1; the D gene is possibly TRBD2, with 6 bases matching. The receptor was isolated from a man between 25 and 39 years old who received the YFV17D yellow fever vaccine. The sequencing here drew on PBMCs, taken 15 days after the yellow fever booster vaccination. CDR3 sequence: CASKRRDTNAQFF. The nucleotide sequence is TGTGCCAGCAAACGGCGGGATACCAATGCGCAGTTCTTC.